These 9 T cell receptor beta chains share one sample of origin, sequenced in a study of cytomegalovirus exposure and HLA in healthy donors. A multiplex PCR was run with 60 Vbeta primers and 13 Jbeta primers. Clones were read by immunoSEQ multiplex PCR, and TCRdb kept only the in-frame ones, dropping some. This sample contains about 200,000 clones. What was sequenced was PBMCs. These receptor sequences come from a girl aged 2 to 9 in good health and CMV-seropositive.

The V and J genes are TRBV28 and TRBJ1-5; 8 bases agree with TRBD1. The CDR3 sequence is 18 residues long. V lost 6 bases, J lost 0 bases, and 13 bases stayed unmatched. Germline lookup yields CDR1 MDHEN and CDR2 SYDVKM. CDR3: CASSPGQGGVYSNQPQHF. The CDR3 DNA is TGTGCCAGCAGCCCAGGACAGGGTGGGGTATATAGCAATCAGCCCCAGCATTTT.

The chain is built from TRBV11-2 and TRBJ1-1; D remains ambiguous. Germline CDR1 is SGHAT and CDR2 is FQNNGV. The CDR3 loop spans 13 amino acids. Trimming cost V 4 bases and J 4 bases, with 10 bases left between them. CDR3 coding DNA: TGTGCCAGCAGCTCACAACAGAGCACTGAAGCTTTCTTT. Its protein product is CASSSQQSTEAFF.

The rearrangement joins TRBV5-1 to TRBJ2-7; tentative D call: TRBD1 (5 bases). The CDR3 consists of 16 residues. Germline CDR1 and CDR2: SGHRS and YFSETQ. V was pared by 0 bases and J by 0 bases, with 13 bases between. In DNA, the CDR3 is TGCGCCAGCAGCTTGGATTGGGGAAGGGGCTCCTACGAGCAGTACTTC. Encoded protein: CASSLDWGRGSYEQYF.

V is TRBV5-1 and J is TRBJ1-5; 7 nucleotides match TRBD1. Germline CDR1 reads SGHRS; CDR2 reads YFSETQ. The length of the CDR3 is 13 residues. J lost 1 base, V lost 7 bases, and 2 bases had no gene match. CDR3 protein: CASRQGSNQPQHF. CDR3 bases: TGCGCCAGCCGACAGGGCAGCAATCAGCCCCAGCATTTT.

V and J are TRBV11-2 and TRBJ2-5; 8 bases are a match to TRBD1. The CDR3 runs to 15 residues. V was pared by 5 bases and J by 5 bases, with 10 bases of the junction left unmatched. Germline V gene lookup returns CDR1 SGHAT and CDR2 FQNNGV. CDR3 in amino acids: CASSPGGVEDETQYF. In nucleotides, the CDR3 is TGTGCCAGCAGCCCAGGGGGCGTAGAGGATGAGACCCAGTACTTC.

This rearrangement joins TRBV10-2 to TRBJ1-1; D is possibly TRBD1 (5 bases). The V end lost 4 bases, the J end lost 4 bases, and 13 bases lay between the germline ends. The CDR3 runs 14 residues. Germline values: CDR1 WSHSY, CDR2 SAAADI. CDR3 in amino acids: CASSGDGGPTEAFF. The CDR3 coding sequence is TGCGCCAGCAGTGGGGACGGGGGTCCCACTGAAGCTTTCTTT.

CDR3 loop: CASSVVNNEQFF. The CDR3 nucleotides read TGTGCCAGCAGCGTAGTTAACAATGAGCAGTTCTTC. The gene calls are TRBV9 and TRBJ2-1; D unclear. V was pared by 0 bases and J by 5 bases, with 3 bases between. The CDR3 totals 12 residues. In germline, CDR1 is SGDLS, CDR2 YYNGEE.

This chain connects TRBV4-1 to TRBJ2-7; 10 nucleotides match TRBD2. Germline CDR1 reads MGHRA; CDR2 reads YSYEKL. V lost 4 bases and J lost 6; bases outside the gene matches: 3. The CDR3 is 13 amino acids. CDR3 coding DNA: TGCGCCAGCAGCCGGGGACTAGCGAGCGAGCAGTACTTC. It codes for CASSRGLASEQYF.

The chain couples TRBV11-1 to TRBJ2-7; D might be TRBD2 (6 bases). Trimming left V 4 bases short and J 2 bases short, with 18 bases between. CDR3 length equals 16 residues. The germline V gene has CDR1 SGHAT and CDR2 FQDESV (reference sequence). CDR3 region: CASSSSVGLLTYEQYF. CDR3 nucleotide sequence: TGTGCCAGCAGCTCGTCCGTTGGACTACTCACCTACGAGCAGTACTTC.